This T cell receptor (beta chain) appears in the sequencing data of a study of blood T cell repertoires in COVID-19. Study-wide background: Donors in the United States, Italy and Spain gave samples during acute or convalescent COVID-19. Nucleic acid was either cDNA or gDNA, and it came from T cells, B-cell-depleted T cells, or PBMCs.

V was shortened by 2 bases and J by 4 bases, with 6 bases between the two germline ends. Germline values: CDR1 KGHSH, CDR2 LQKENI. The CDR3 is 12 amino acids. Original handling: Estimation of nucleated cell counts relied on the amplification of reference gene primers. The repertoire was sequenced with immunoSEQ multiplex PCR; TCRdb's copy has only in-frame clones and lacks some. V, J and clone size reflect that table, while D and trimming were determined from the DNA. Here the sample spans roughly 250,000 clones, around 86% being singletons. The receptor was isolated from a woman aged 55-69 years with active or convalescent COVID-19. The sample was peripheral blood. This chain connects TRBV18 to TRBJ2-7; D gene ambiguous. The DNA for the CDR3 is TGTGCCAGCTCACCAAACGGGTACGAGCAGTACTTC. This encodes CASSPNGYEQYF.